The clone carrying this T cell receptor (beta chain) was seen many times. What it binds is unknown. Trimming stripped 1 base from V and 2 bases from J, with 13 bases between. Germline loops: CDR1 SGHRS, CDR2 YFSETQ. The CDR3 has 16 amino acids. The sample originates from a study of identical twins. Study-level results: Within cord blood, abundant beta clonotypes carried fewer insertions, but memory repertoires showed no such trend.

cDNA carried unique molecular identifiers, and a universal primer site was added by template switching. TCRdb ran MiXCR on the 5' RACE reads and lists one entry per CDR3 protein. The data contain roughly 700,000 distinct CDR3 sequences, 8.6% of them singletons. These same records also appear under a second study, on yellow fever vaccine responses in identical twins.

Sequencing was done on a sample of PBMCs. V gene TRBV5-1 combines with J gene TRBJ2-1; no reliable D call. The clonotype originates from a woman between 18 and 29 years old in good health. The CDR3 region has the DNA TGCGCCAGCAGCTTGCAACAGATTGGCCCCTACAATGAGCAGTTCTTC. Its protein is CASSLQQIGPYNEQFF.